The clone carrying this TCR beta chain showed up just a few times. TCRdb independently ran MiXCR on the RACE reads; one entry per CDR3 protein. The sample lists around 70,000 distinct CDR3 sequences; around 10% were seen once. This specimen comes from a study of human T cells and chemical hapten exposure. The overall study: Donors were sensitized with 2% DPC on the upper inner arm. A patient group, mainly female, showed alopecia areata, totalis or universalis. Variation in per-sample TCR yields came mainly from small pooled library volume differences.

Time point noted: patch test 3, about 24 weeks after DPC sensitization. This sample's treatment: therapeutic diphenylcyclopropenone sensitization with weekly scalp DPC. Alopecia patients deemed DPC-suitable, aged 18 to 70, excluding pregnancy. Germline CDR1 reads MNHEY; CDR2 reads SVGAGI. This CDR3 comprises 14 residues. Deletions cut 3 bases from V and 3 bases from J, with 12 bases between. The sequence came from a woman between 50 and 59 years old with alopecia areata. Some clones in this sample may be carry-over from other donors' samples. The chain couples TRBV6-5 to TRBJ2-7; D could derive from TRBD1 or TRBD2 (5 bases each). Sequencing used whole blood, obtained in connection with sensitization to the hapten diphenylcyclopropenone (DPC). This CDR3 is CASSYPGPGYEQYF. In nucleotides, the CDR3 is TGTGCCAGCAGTTATCCGGGACCAGGCTACGAGCAGTACTTC.